One and the same sample provided the 16 T cell receptor beta chains below, sequenced in a study of identical twins. MiXCR, applied by TCRdb to the 5' RACE reads, yields one record per CDR3 protein. The sample contains fewer than 900,000 distinct CDR3 sequences, roughly 18% of which appear only once. This sample was shared with a second study, whose subject was T cells expressing NK-cell markers.

Sequencing used PBMCs. The origin of the receptors is a woman in her late teens or twenties in good health.

The chain carries TRBV7-2 and TRBJ2-7, with unresolved D. The CDR3 is 13 amino acids. Germline CDR1 is SGHTA and CDR2 is FQGNSA. Trimming removed 4 bases from V and 3 bases from J, with 10 bases in between. This CDR3 is CASSSQTSYEQYF. The CDR3 region has the DNA TGTGCCAGCAGCTCCCAGACGAGCTACGAGCAGTACTTC.

Remarks on this clonotype: An end of the junction does not agree with germline; a read error may underlie this. The gene calls are TRBV20-1 and TRBJ2-7; 8 bases are a match to TRBD1. CDR1 and CDR2 (germline): DFQATT, SNEGSKA (reference sequence). The CDR3 consists of 17 residues. Written as DNA, the CDR3 is TGCTGTGCTAGAGGCCGGACATTATCGGACAGGGCCTACGAGCAGTACTTC. Its protein product is CCARGRTLSDRAYEQYF.

This clonotype has a handful of counts. The J gene is TRBJ2-1, the V gene TRBV12-3 or TRBV12-4; 9 nucleotides line up with TRBD2. Trimming at V came to 6 bases and at J to 5 bases, leaving 5 bases not matched to a gene. The CDR3 spans 14 residues. This CDR3 reads CASRQLAGHNEQFF. CDR3 DNA sequence: TGTGCCAGCAGGCAACTAGCGGGCCACAATGAGCAGTTCTTC.

This chain links TRBV5-1 with TRBJ2-5; D unresolved. Germline assignment: CDR1 SGHRS and CDR2 YFSETQ. The CDR3 extends over 14 amino acids. V lost 5 bases, J lost 4 bases, and 15 bases lay in between. CDR3 coding DNA: TGCGCCAGCAGTAGCAACAGCTGGGGAGAGACCCAGTACTTC. Its protein is CASSSNSWGETQYF. The full variable domain, completed using reference TRBV5-1 and TRBJ2-5, is KAGVTQTPRYLIKTRGQQVTLSCSPISGHRSVSWYQQTPGQGLQFLFEYFSETQRNKGNFPGRFSGRQFSNSRSEMNVSTLELGDSALYLCASSSNSWGETQYFGPGTRLLVL.

Concerning this clonotype: At one boundary the junction diverges from the germline segment, which might be a read error. This chain links TRBV7-7 with TRBJ2-1, with a tentative D call TRBD2 (5 bases). The germline V gene has CDR1 SSHAT and CDR2 FNYEAQ (reference sequence). The CDR3 consists of 15 residues. The CDR3 loop reads CASSPRPGGGNEQFF. The CDR3 nucleotides are TGTGCTAGCAGCCCACGGCCAGGAGGAGGCAATGAGCAGTTCTTC.

The chain has TRBV27 and TRBJ2-5; D gene unclear. V lost 2 bases to trimming and J lost 5 bases, with 12 bases between them. This CDR3 spans 14 amino acids. The germline V gene encodes CDR1 MNHEY and CDR2 SMNVEV (reference sequence). CDR3 residues: CASSLVGNRETQYF. In DNA form, the CDR3 reads TGTGCCAGCAGTTTAGTAGGGAATCGGGAGACCCAGTACTTC.

The chain recombines TRBV7-2 with TRBJ2-1; D is ambiguous. Trimming left V 5 bases short and J 5 bases short, with 13 bases between. The CDR3 has 14 amino acids. CDR1 is SGHTA and CDR2 is FQGNSA in the germline V gene. The CDR3 DNA sequence: TGTGCCAGCAGCCAACGGGCGCCCCACAATGAGCAGTTCTTC. It is translated as CASSQRAPHNEQFF.

There are a few counts of this clonotype. This chain connects TRBV6-5 to TRBJ1-5; the D is unclear. Germline CDR1 and CDR2: MNHEY and SVGAGI. The CDR3 consists of 12 residues. The ends were cut back, 10 bases at V and 4 bases at J, with 11 bases in the middle. The CDR3 loop reads CATREPNQPQHF. The CDR3 bases are TGTGCCACCCGAGAGCCTAATCAGCCCCAGCATTTT.

The V gene is TRBV27, the J gene TRBJ1-1; 9 bases fit TRBD1. Looked up from germline, CDR1 is MNHEY and CDR2 is SMNVEV (reference sequence). The CDR3 is 17 residues long. V was clipped by 6 bases and J by 1 base; unmatched bases: 12. This CDR3 is CASSPFGTGRGNTEAFF. In DNA form, the CDR3 reads TGTGCCAGCAGCCCGTTTGGGACAGGGCGTGGGAACACTGAAGCTTTCTTT.

This clonotype was found a few times. V gene TRBV7-9 combines with J gene TRBJ2-5; 9 bases agree with TRBD2. The CDR3 has 16 residues. CDR1 and CDR2 from the germline V gene are SEHNR and FQNEAQ (reference sequence). Trimming took 4 bases from V and 5 from J; bases not matched to a gene: 11. The CDR3 DNA sequence: TGTGCCAGCAGCTCCTCCGTAGCGGGAGTGGAGGAGACCCAGTACTTC. This gives the protein CASSSSVAGVEETQYF.

This clonotype was found a few times. V usage is TRBV9 and J usage is TRBJ2-1; TRBD2 matches at 12 bases. This CDR3 contains 15 residues. V shed 0 bases and J 9 bases; nucleotides not matched to a gene: 4. The germline CDR1 and CDR2 sequences are SGDLS and YYNGEE. The CDR3 protein is CASSVASGRDVEQFF. CDR3 nucleotides: TGTGCCAGCAGCGTAGCTAGCGGGAGGGACGTTGAGCAGTTCTTC.

This clonotype was counted a few times. This chain connects TRBV6-1 to TRBJ1-4, with 10 nucleotides matching TRBD1. CDR1 is MNHNS, CDR2 SASEGT, per germline. The CDR3 length is 14 residues. J was trimmed by 8 bases and V by 5 bases; bases with no gene match: 5. The CDR3 DNA is TGTGCCAGCAGTATGACAGGGGGCGCGGAAAAACTGTTTTTT. Residues: CASSMTGGAEKLFF.

The chain has TRBV7-2 and TRBJ2-7, with TRBD2 identical over 9 bases. Germline V gene sequence: CDR1 SGHTA, CDR2 FQGNSA. After removal of 2 bases from V and 4 bases from J, the junction contained 6 bases not matched to a gene. The CDR3 covers 15 residues. In DNA, the CDR3 is TGTGCCAGCAGCTTAATGGCGGGAGGGGGTTACGAGCAGTACTTC. As protein: CASSLMAGGGYEQYF.

This clonotype was detected a few times. The rearrangement uses TRBV15 and TRBJ2-3, with TRBD2 as a possible D gene (5 bases). This CDR3 comprises 12 residues. CDR1 LNHNV and CDR2 YYDKDF come from the germline V gene (reference sequence). The V and J ends lost 4 bases and 5 bases respectively, with 7 bases between them. The CDR3 is CATSIGLDTQYF. CDR3 nucleotides: TGTGCCACCAGCATAGGACTAGATACGCAGTATTTT.

This clonotype was detected a few times. The J gene is TRBJ2-1, the V gene TRBV11-2, with 9 bases matching TRBD2. CDR3 length: 16 residues. V lost 2 bases to trimming and J lost 8 bases; unmatched junction nucleotides: 10. The germline V gene encodes CDR1 SGHAT and CDR2 FQNNGV. Here the CDR3 reads CASSLLAGGPSDEQFF. Here the CDR3 DNA reads TGTGCCAGCAGCTTATTGGCGGGAGGGCCTTCCGATGAGCAGTTCTTC.

This clonotype was counted many times. This chain joins TRBV20-1 and TRBJ1-5, with TRBD1 matching 7 bases. Germline V gene lookup returns CDR1 DFQATT and CDR2 SNEGSKA (reference sequence). This CDR3 has 14 residues. The junction had 9 bases not matched to a gene; V was cut back by 6 bases and J by 4 bases. The DNA for the CDR3 is TGCAGTGCGGGGGGAGGGGGCAGGAATCAGCCCCAGCATTTT. Translated: CSAGGGGRNQPQHF.